The clone carrying this TCR beta chain showed up many times. These data originate in a study of metastatic and nonmetastatic thyroid tumors. MiXCR was used by TCRdb to re-call the PCR reads. The profile shows roughly 48,000 clones, around a sixth of them singletons. The germline V gene has CDR1 SEHNR and CDR2 FQNEAQ (reference sequence). Trimming stripped 5 bases from V and 5 bases from J, with 9 bases between. There are 13 residues in the CDR3. All patients reached thyroid surgery having received no treatment beforehand. This receptor was identified in a female donor with papillary thyroid cancer or a benign thyroid nodule (not recorded which). Some clones in this sample may be carry-over from other donors' samples. The V call is TRBV7-9, the J call TRBJ2-2; no definite D call. Sequenced material: blood. CDR3 sequence reads: CASSPSVTGELFF. Here the CDR3 DNA reads TGTGCCAGCAGCCCCTCCGTAACCGGGGAGCTGTTTTTT.